The sequence of this T cell receptor beta chain was determined in a study of monozygotic twins with inflammatory bowel disease (dated by TCRdb to between 2018 and 2021). The study in broad terms: The full study comprised some 30 monozygotic twin pairs: nine German pairs (four IBD-concordant, five IBD-discordant) and 19 IBD-discordant Danish pairs. The search for disease-associated traits relied mainly on comparing IBD patients with their genetically identical healthy co-twins within discordant pairs. Each individual had, on average, about 151 000 unique TCRalpha sequences and 181 000 unique TCRbeta sequences available for analysis.

Broader findings and caveats from the paper: Because patients received different immunosuppressive treatments, the repertoires may have picked up extra background noise and variability between individuals. No single strong signal or clonotype linked to IBD turned up in the results, so the idea that one exists was not supported. A decrease in TCRbeta repertoire diversity, as measured by inverse Simpson index, was observed in IBD patients compared with their healthy co-twins. Fewer clonotypes were shared with other individuals by IBD patients than by healthy twins, most markedly in patients showing signs of disease activity. Repertoire similarity did not differ between concordant and discordant twins, which could be due to limited statistical power. The analysis was unable to tell different T cell subtypes apart.

In the case of this clonotype: The antigen it binds to is not known.

From each donor, a roughly 2.5 ml peripheral blood sample was collected into PAXgene tubes and stored at -80 degrees C. Total RNA was isolated from whole blood with the PAXgene blood miRNA kit on an automated QIAcube, without T cell sorting. Peripheral blood from monozygotic twin pairs, either concordant or discordant for inflammatory bowel disease, underwent deep TCRalpha and TCRbeta repertoire profiling that used unique molecular barcoding. For every twin pair, smoking habits were documented, and each individual was categorised as a current, former or never smoker. The library was built by means of 5' RACE. Each TCR library was prepared from about 4,000 ng of total RNA. cDNA was synthesized with SMARTScribe reverse transcriptase in eight separate reactions per sample. During cDNA synthesis, template switching introduced unique molecular identifiers that contained a 6-nucleotide sample barcode. TCRalpha and TCRbeta cDNA was amplified by two nested PCRs of 16 and 9 cycles, with bead purification after each PCR. Before amplification, cDNA was treated with uracil DNA-glycosylase and purified using the QIAquick PCR purification kit. The second PCR added Illumina TruSeq-compatible adapters along with sample-specific barcodes. TapeStation and Qubit were used to check library quality and concentration, and roughly 4.6 ng of each library was pooled. The pooled libraries were sequenced with 2 x 100 bp reads and custom sequencing primers on an Illumina HiSeq2500 single-index Rapid Run. Per the authors' processing: MiGEC version 1.2.6 was used for UMI-based consensus assembly to correct PCR and sequencing errors. MiXCR version 2.1.1 was used to carry out V(D)J alignment, clonotype assembly and CDR3 extraction. To normalise gene usage, clonotype sharing and MAIT/NKT TCR abundance, the top 1000, 10 000 and 20 000 clonotypes in each sample were analysed. After downsampling to 27 000 UMIs, diversity was calculated as the inverse Simpson index using the vegan R package. Paired Mann-Whitney U tests were applied to discordant twin pairs, and Benjamini-Hochberg correction was used for multiple testing. TCRdb reprocessed the reads, and each CDR3 protein sequence is entered once, without DNA. In this record, the V and J calls reflect TCRdb's handling and not the investigators' own analysis. This sample's table lists just over 300,000 distinct CDR3 sequences. Jointly, the top ten make up 5.5% to 6.5% of the sample.

Inclusive of the bounding cysteine and phenylalanine, the CDR3 is 13 residues long. No DNA appears here. CDR1 and CDR2 were assigned from the germline V gene (reference sequence) as LGHDT and YNNKEL. This receptor was taken from a human donor with ulcerative colitis or Crohn's disease, or a healthy co-twin of an affected twin (not recorded which). Sequencing input: blood. The chain is made from TRBV3-1 and TRBJ2-7; TCRdb designates TRBD1, a call that cannot be tested without DNA. Here the CDR3 is given as CASSLWDTYEQYF.